Each of the 17 T cell receptor beta chains below was sequenced from the same sample in a study of blood T cell repertoires in COVID-19. Sequenced by immunoSEQ multiplex PCR; TCRdb stores in-frame clones only, minus some. The sample carries about 340,000 clones, 75% to 90% recorded once. The sequenced sample consisted of peripheral blood. Receptors originate from a woman in her fifties or sixties with COVID-19, enrolled during active disease.

J is TRBJ1-4 and V is TRBV15, with D unclear. The germline V and J ends were trimmed by 0 bases and 1 base, with 6 bases remaining between them. This CDR3 is built from 15 residues. The germline CDR1 and CDR2 sequences are LNHNV and YYDKDF (reference sequence). The CDR3 reads CATSRDRGTNEKLFF. The CDR3 DNA is TGTGCCACCAGCAGAGACCGAGGAACTAATGAAAAACTGTTTTTT. Full variable domain (remainder filled in from reference TRBV15 and TRBJ1-4): DAMVIQNPRYQVTQFGKPVTLSCSQTLNHNVMYWYQQKSSQAPKLLFHYYDKDFNNEADTPDNFQSRRPNTSFCFLDIRSPGLGDTAMYLCATSRDRGTNEKLFFGSGTQLSVL.

The chain recombines TRBV7-2 with TRBJ1-6; D remains unclear. The CDR3 loop spans 14 amino acids. V dropped 3 bases and J dropped 7 bases, with 10 bases sitting between them. From germline, CDR1 is SGHTA and CDR2 FQGNSA. The CDR3 coding sequence is TGTGCCAGCAGCTTGTCGGTGACAAATTCACCCCTCCACTTT. It specifies CASSLSVTNSPLHF.

In its sample, this clone was seen once. V usage is TRBV2 and J usage is TRBJ2-5; TRBD2 agrees at 14 bases. CDR3 length: 16 residues. The V gene's germline CDR1 is SNHLY and CDR2 FYNNEI. Trimming removed 1 base from V and 5 bases from J; junction bases left unmatched: 3. The CDR3 here is CASSEEGLAGVETQYF. CDR3 sequence (DNA): TGTGCCAGCAGTGAAGAGGGACTAGCGGGAGTTGAGACCCAGTACTTC. Complete variable domain (other parts from reference TRBV2 and TRBJ2-5): EPEVTQTPSHQVTQMGQEVILRCVPISNHLYFYWYRQILGQKVEFLVSFYNNEISEKSEIFDDQFSVERPDGSNFTLKIRSTKLEDSAMYFCASSEEGLAGVETQYFGPGTRLLVL.

This clone was seen a few times. This chain connects TRBV10-3 to TRBJ1-5; D is ambiguous. This CDR3 spans 13 amino acids. The V gene's germline CDR1 is ENHRY and CDR2 SYGVKD. The V end lost 3 bases, the J end lost 3 bases, and 6 bases lay between the germline ends. The CDR3 loop is CAISEQFNQPQHF. In DNA form, the CDR3 reads TGTGCCATCAGTGAACAGTTCAATCAGCCCCAGCATTTT.

This chain joins TRBV30 and TRBJ1-4; 11 positions match TRBD1. This CDR3 contains 20 residues. The V segment lost 0 bases and the J segment 3 bases; nucleotides outside the gene matches: 15. Germline lookup yields CDR1 GTSNPN and CDR2 SVGIG (reference sequence). The DNA for the CDR3 is TGTGCCTGGAGTGTACATTTATGGGACAGGGGGTTCGTAGCTAATGAAAAACTGTTTTTT. Its protein is CAWSVHLWDRGFVANEKLFF.

The chain couples TRBV6-5 to TRBJ2-1; TRBD1 is a possible D gene (6 bases). Trimming took 2 bases from V and 2 from J, leaving 13 bases between them. CDR3 length: 16 amino acids. CDR1 is MNHEY and CDR2 is SVGAGI in the germline V gene. This CDR3 is CASSYKTGHPYNEQFF. In DNA, the CDR3 is TGTGCCAGCAGTTACAAAACAGGGCATCCCTACAATGAGCAGTTCTTC.

This clone was recorded once. This chain joins TRBV6-1 and TRBJ2-3, with a possible D match to TRBD1 (6 bases). The V and J ends lost 0 bases and 3 bases respectively, with 13 bases between them. CDR1 and CDR2 (germline): MNHNS, SASEGT. The CDR3 is 16 residues long. This CDR3 is CASSEAWGQKTDTQYF. CDR3 in DNA: TGTGCCAGCAGTGAAGCTTGGGGGCAGAAGACAGATACGCAGTATTTT.

The chain links TRBV24-1 to TRBJ2-1, with 8 bases aligning to TRBD2. V lost 4 bases to trimming and J lost 4 bases; unmatched junction nucleotides: 5. Germline values: CDR1 KGHDR, CDR2 SFDVKD. The CDR3 totals 15 residues. The CDR3 region is CATSEPGTSYNEQFF. CDR3 nucleotides: TGTGCCACCAGTGAGCCCGGGACTAGTTACAATGAGCAGTTCTTC.

Notes on this clone: The same CDR3 arises from other DNA sequences in this sample as well. J is TRBJ1-3 and V is TRBV15, with 7 bases matching TRBD1. V dropped 6 bases and J dropped 0; count of bases not matched to a gene: 5. CDR1 and CDR2 (germline): LNHNV, YYDKDF (reference sequence). The length of the CDR3 is 15 residues. CDR3 amino acids: CATSRRGSSGNTIYF. Here the CDR3 DNA reads TGTGCCACCAGTCGCAGGGGGAGCTCTGGAAACACCATATATTTT. Variable domain in full (rest from reference TRBV15 and TRBJ1-3): DAMVIQNPRYQVTQFGKPVTLSCSQTLNHNVMYWYQQKSSQAPKLLFHYYDKDFNNEADTPDNFQSRRPNTSFCFLDIRSPGLGDTAMYLCATSRRGSSGNTIYFGEGSWLTVV.

The chain employs TRBV6-4 and TRBJ1-2; 9 bases fit TRBD1. Trimming at V came to 7 bases and at J to 2 bases, leaving 11 bases not matched to a gene. The CDR3 runs to 16 residues. Germline V CDR1 and CDR2: MRHNA, SNTAGT. The CDR3 reads CASIRTGENSNYGYTF. The DNA for the CDR3 is TGTGCCAGCATTAGGACAGGGGAGAATTCGAACTATGGCTACACCTTC.

The V and J genes are TRBV5-1 and TRBJ2-3; D perhaps matches TRBD1 (5 bases). The CDR3 loop spans 16 amino acids. Trimming stripped 2 bases from V and 0 bases from J, with 13 bases between. CDR1 SGHRS and CDR2 YFSETQ come from the germline V gene. CDR3 in DNA: TGCGCCAGCAGCTTAAGGCGGCAGGGAAGCACAGATACGCAGTATTTT. Its protein is CASSLRRQGSTDTQYF.

The chain links TRBV29-1 to TRBJ2-1, with D hard to call. V gave up 2 bases and J gave up 5 bases, with 4 bases separating them. CDR1 SQVTM and CDR2 ANQGSEA come from the germline V gene. This CDR3 spans 11 amino acids. The DNA of the CDR3 is TGCAGCGTTGAATACAACAATGAGCAGTTCTTC. Amino acid sequence: CSVEYNNEQFF.

CDR3 sequence: CAISEPGVTYEQYF. CDR3 in DNA: TGTGCCATCAGTGAACCTGGAGTTACCTACGAGCAGTACTTC. The chain employs TRBV10-3 and TRBJ2-7, with D hard to call. The CDR3 has 14 residues. V gave up 3 bases and J gave up 2 bases, with 11 bases separating them. CDR1 is ENHRY, CDR2 SYGVKD, per germline.

J is TRBJ1-2 and V is TRBV2; TRBD1 matches at 10 bases. The CDR3 length is 15 residues. V lost 3 bases and J lost 8; bases outside the gene matches: 9. Germline V gene sequence: CDR1 SNHLY, CDR2 FYNNEI. DNA for the CDR3: TGTGCCAGCAGTGAGCGGGGACAGGGGCGTGTCGGCTACACCTTC. Translating gives CASSERGQGRVGYTF.

The V gene is TRBV19, the J gene TRBJ1-2; 8 bases match TRBD1. Per germline, CDR1 LNHDA and CDR2 SQIVND (reference sequence). J lost 3 bases, V lost 7 bases, and 4 bases had no gene match. This CDR3 spans 13 amino acids. The chain's CDR3 is CASTETGDYGYTF. The CDR3 region has the DNA TGTGCCAGTACCGAGACAGGGGACTATGGCTACACCTTC.

This chain uses TRBV6-5 with TRBJ1-2; tentatively, D is TRBD1 (5 bases). V was shortened by 1 base and J by 2 bases, with 11 bases between the two germline ends. The CDR3 has 15 residues. Germline lookup yields CDR1 MNHEY and CDR2 SVGAGI. The CDR3 here is CASSYFRQGNYGYTF. For the CDR3, the DNA is TGTGCCAGCAGTTACTTTCGCCAGGGAAACTATGGCTACACCTTC.

This chain uses TRBV11-2 with TRBJ2-2, with 9 bases lining up with TRBD1. Per the germline V gene, CDR1 is SGHAT and CDR2 is FQNNGV. CDR3 length equals 16 residues. The V gene end was trimmed by 10 bases and the J gene end by 7 bases; junction bases not matched to a gene: 16. CDR3 coding DNA: TGTGCCACCTCTATTCCCGGGACAGGGTCGGTCGGGGAGCTGTTTTTT. It encodes CATSIPGTGSVGELFF.